This T cell receptor (beta chain) is from a study of T cell responses to AZD1222 COVID-19 vaccine. Study observations and caveats: It should be noted that donors were predominantly white British and more often female, and clonal diversity was possibly underestimated. Spike-specific TCR breadth and depth went up after people got two AZD1222 doses. Repertoire sampling occurred only after the peak T cell response. Baseline serostatus was positive in only a handful of AZD1222 recipients.

About this clone itself: Its antigen is not identified.

Sequenced by immunoSEQ multiplex PCR; TCRdb stores in-frame clones only, minus some. The table records tens of thousands of clones, about 82% of them present only once. This receptor was identified in an adult in good health. This sample comprised peripheral blood, obtained on day 0 of AZD1222 vaccination.

CDR3 in amino acids: CRWQGPNYGYTF. The DNA of the CDR3 is TGTCGGTGGCAGGGGCCTAACTATGGCTACACCTTC. The rearrangement uses TRBV5-4 and TRBJ1-2; weak D call: TRBD1 (6 bases). CDR1 SGHNT and CDR2 YYREEE come from the germline V gene (reference sequence). CDR3 length equals 12 residues. Full variable domain (remainder filled in from reference TRBV5-4 and TRBJ1-2): ETGVTQSPTHLIKTRGQQVTLRCSSQSGHNTVSWYQQALGQGPQFIFQYYREEENGRGNFPPRFSGLQFPNYSSELNVNALELDDSALYLCRWQGPNYGYTFGSGTRLTVV.